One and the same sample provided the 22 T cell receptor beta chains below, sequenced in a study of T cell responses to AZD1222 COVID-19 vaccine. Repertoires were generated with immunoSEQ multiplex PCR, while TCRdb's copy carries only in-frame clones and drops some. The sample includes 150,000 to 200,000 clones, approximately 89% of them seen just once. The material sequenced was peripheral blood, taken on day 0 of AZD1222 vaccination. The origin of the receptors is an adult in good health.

This CDR3 is CASSSGASVRETQYF. As DNA, the CDR3 is TGTGCCAGCAGTTCTGGGGCGAGCGTTCGGGAGACCCAGTACTTC. The chain carries TRBV28 and TRBJ2-5; TRBD1 might be the D (5 bases). The CDR3 extends over 15 amino acids. The germline V gene has CDR1 MDHEN and CDR2 SYDVKM. Deletions cut 4 bases from V and 5 bases from J, with 17 bases between.

CDR3 amino acids: CASSLRTGESPLHF. The CDR3, as DNA: TGCGCCAGCAGCTTGCGGACAGGGGAGTCACCCCTCCACTTT. The chain carries TRBV5-1 and TRBJ1-6; 9 bases fit TRBD1. Germline V CDR1 and CDR2: SGHRS, YFSETQ. V was pared by 1 base and J by 10 bases, with 3 bases of the junction left unmatched. CDR3 size: 14 residues.

Here the CDR3 reads CASSGPDGGGLFF. The CDR3 bases are TGTGCCAGCAGCGGCCCAGACGGAGGGGGACTGTTTTTT. The chain uses TRBV9 and TRBJ1-4, with D possibly being TRBD1 (6 bases). The CDR3 totals 13 residues. CDR1 SGDLS and CDR2 YYNGEE come from the germline V gene. V was clipped by 3 bases and J by 13 bases, with 16 bases between them.

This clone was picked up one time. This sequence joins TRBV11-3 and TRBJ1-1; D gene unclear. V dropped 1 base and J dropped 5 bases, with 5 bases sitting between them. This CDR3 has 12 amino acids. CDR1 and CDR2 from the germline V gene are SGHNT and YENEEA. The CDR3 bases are TGTGCCAGCAGCTTAGTAGGTACTGAAGCTTTCTTT. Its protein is CASSLVGTEAFF.

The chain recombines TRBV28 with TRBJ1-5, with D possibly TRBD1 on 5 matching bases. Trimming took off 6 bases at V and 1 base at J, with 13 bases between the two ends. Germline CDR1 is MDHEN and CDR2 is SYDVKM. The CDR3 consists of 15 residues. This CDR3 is CASSPRGASNQPQHF. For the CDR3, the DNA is TGTGCCAGCAGCCCACGCGGGGCAAGCAATCAGCCCCAGCATTTT. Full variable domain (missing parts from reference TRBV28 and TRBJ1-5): DVKVTQSSRYLVKRTGEKVFLECVQDMDHENMFWYRQDPGLGLRLIYFSYDVKMKEKGDIPEGYSVSREKKERFSLILESASTNQTSMYLCASSPRGASNQPQHFGDGTRLSIL.

CDR3 nucleotides: TGTGCCAGCAGCCAGGCCCTCCGGCAGGAAGTGGATGGCTACACCTTC. Translating it yields CASSQALRQEVDGYTF. This rearrangement joins TRBV4-2 to TRBJ1-2; the D is unclear. This CDR3 spans 16 amino acids. Deletions cut 3 bases from V and 6 bases from J, with 20 bases between. Germline V gene sequence: CDR1 LGHNA, CDR2 YNFKEQ.

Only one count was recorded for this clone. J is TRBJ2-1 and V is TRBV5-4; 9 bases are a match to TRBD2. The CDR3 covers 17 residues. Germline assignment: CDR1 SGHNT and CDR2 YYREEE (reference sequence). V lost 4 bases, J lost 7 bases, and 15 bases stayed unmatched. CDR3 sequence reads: CASSRMSFAGGVNEQFF. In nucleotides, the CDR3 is TGTGCCAGCAGCCGGATGAGTTTTGCGGGAGGGGTTAATGAGCAGTTCTTC.

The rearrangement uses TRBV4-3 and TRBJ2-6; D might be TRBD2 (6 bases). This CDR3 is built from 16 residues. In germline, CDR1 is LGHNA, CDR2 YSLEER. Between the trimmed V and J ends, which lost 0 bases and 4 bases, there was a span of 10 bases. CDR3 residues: CASSQESGGGANVLTF. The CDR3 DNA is TGCGCCAGCAGCCAAGAGTCCGGGGGAGGGGCCAACGTCCTGACTTTC.

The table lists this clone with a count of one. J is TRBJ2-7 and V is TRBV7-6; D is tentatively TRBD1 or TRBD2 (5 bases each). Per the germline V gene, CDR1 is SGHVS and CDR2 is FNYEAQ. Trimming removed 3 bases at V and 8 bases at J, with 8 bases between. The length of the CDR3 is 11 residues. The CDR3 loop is CASSFMGQQYF. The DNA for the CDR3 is TGTGCCAGCAGCTTCATGGGACAGCAGTACTTC. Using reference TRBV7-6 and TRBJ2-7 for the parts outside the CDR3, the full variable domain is GAGVSQSPRYKVTKRGQDVALRCDPISGHVSLYWYRQALGQGPEFLTYFNYEAQQDKSGLPNDRFSAERPEGSISTLTIQRTEQRDSAMYRCASSFMGQQYFGPGTRLTVT.

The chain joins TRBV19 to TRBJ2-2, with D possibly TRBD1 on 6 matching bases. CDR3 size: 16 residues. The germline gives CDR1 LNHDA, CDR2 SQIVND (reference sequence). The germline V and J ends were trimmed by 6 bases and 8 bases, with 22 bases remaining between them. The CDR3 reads CASRAVAGTNAGELFF. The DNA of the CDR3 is TGTGCCAGTAGGGCGGTGGCCGGGACAAATGCGGGGGAGCTGTTTTTT.

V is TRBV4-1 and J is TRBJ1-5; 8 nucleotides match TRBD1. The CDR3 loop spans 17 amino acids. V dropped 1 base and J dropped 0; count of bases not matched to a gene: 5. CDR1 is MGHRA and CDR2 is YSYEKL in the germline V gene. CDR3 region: CASSQGGQVFSNQPQHF. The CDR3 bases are TGCGCCAGCAGCCAAGGGGGACAGGTCTTTAGCAATCAGCCCCAGCATTTT.

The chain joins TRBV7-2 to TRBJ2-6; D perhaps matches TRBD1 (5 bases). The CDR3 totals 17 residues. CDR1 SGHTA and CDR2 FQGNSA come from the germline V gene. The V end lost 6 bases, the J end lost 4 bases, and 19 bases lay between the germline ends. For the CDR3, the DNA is TGTGCCAGCAGACAACAGGTTTCGCTATGGGGGGCCAACGTCCTGACTTTC. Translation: CASRQQVSLWGANVLTF.

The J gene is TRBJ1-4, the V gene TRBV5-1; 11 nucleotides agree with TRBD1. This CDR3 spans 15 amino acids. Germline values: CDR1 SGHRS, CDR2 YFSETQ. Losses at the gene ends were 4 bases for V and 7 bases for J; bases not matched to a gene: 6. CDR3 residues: CASSLGQGGSEKLFF. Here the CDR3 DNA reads TGCGCCAGCAGCCTGGGACAGGGGGGAAGTGAAAAACTGTTTTTT.

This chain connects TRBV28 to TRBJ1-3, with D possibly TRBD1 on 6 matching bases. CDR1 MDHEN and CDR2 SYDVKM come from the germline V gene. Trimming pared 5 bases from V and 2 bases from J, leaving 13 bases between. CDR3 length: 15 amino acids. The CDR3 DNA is TGTGCCAGCAGTCTCGGGGGGGGCCCTGGAAACACCATATATTTT. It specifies CASSLGGGPGNTIYF.

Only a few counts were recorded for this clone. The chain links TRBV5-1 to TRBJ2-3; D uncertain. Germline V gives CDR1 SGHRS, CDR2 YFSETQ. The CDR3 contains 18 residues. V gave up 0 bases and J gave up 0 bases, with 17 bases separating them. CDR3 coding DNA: TGCGCCAGCAGCTTGGAGGGCAGTTGGGGAACTAGCACAGATACGCAGTATTTT. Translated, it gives CASSLEGSWGTSTDTQYF.

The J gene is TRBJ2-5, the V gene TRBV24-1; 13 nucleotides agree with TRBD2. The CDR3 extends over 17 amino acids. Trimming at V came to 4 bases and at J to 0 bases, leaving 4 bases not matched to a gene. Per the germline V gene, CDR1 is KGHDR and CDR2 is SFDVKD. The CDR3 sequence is CATSDYGTSGDQETQYF. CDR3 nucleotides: TGTGCCACCAGTGACTATGGGACTAGCGGGGACCAAGAGACCCAGTACTTC.

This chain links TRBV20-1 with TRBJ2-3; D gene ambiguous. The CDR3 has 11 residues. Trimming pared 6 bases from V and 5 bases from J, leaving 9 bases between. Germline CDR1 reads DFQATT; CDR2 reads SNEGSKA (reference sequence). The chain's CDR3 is CSARPQDTQYF. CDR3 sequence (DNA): TGCAGTGCCCGACCGCAAGATACGCAGTATTTT.

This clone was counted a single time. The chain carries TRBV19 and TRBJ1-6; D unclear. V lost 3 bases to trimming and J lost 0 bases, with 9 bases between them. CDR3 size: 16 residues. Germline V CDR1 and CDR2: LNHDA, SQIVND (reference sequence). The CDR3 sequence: CASSIRKSSYNSPLHF. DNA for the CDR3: TGTGCCAGTAGTATCCGAAAGAGCTCCTATAATTCACCCCTCCACTTT. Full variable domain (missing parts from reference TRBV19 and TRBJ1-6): DGGITQSPKYLFRKEGQNVTLSCEQNLNHDAMYWYRQDPGQGLRLIYYSQIVNDFQKGDIAEGYSVSREKKESFPLTVTSAQKNPTAFYLCASSIRKSSYNSPLHFGNGTRLTVT.

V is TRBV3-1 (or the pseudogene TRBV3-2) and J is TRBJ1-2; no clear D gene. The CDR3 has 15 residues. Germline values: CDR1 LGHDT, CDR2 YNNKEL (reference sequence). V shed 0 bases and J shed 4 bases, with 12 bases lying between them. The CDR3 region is CASSQDMGRVYGYTF. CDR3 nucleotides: TGTGCCAGCAGCCAAGATATGGGCCGGGTCTATGGCTACACCTTC.

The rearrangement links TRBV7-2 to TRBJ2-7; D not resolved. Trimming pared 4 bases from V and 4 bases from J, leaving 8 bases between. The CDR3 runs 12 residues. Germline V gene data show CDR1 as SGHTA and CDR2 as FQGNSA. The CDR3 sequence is CASSSNRYEQYF. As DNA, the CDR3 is TGTGCCAGCAGCTCAAACAGATACGAGCAGTACTTC.

The CDR3 DNA reads as TGTGCCAGCAGCTTGGGGGGCGGTGTAGCTTTCTTT. This gives the protein CASSLGGGVAFF. The chain uses TRBV5-4 and TRBJ1-1, with D perhaps TRBD1 (5 bases). Germline-derived CDR1 and CDR2 are SGHNT and YYREEE (reference sequence). The CDR3 consists of 12 residues. V was clipped by 0 bases and J by 10 bases, with 10 bases between them.

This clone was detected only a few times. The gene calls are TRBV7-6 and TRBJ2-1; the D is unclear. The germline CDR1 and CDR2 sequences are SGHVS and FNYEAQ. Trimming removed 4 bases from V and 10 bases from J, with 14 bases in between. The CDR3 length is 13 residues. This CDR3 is CASSSELGWEQFF. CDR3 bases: TGTGCCAGCAGCTCCGAGTTAGGCTGGGAGCAGTTCTTC.